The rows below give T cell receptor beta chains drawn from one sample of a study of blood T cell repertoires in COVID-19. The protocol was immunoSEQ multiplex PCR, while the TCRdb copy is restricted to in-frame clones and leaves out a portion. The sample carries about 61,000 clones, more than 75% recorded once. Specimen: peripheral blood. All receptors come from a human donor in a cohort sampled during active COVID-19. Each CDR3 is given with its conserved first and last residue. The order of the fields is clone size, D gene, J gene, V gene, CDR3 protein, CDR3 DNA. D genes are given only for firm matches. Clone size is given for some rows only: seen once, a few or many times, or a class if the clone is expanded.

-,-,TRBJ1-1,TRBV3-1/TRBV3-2,CASSQAGRAWAFF,TGTGCCAGCAGCCAAGCCGGGAGGGCATGGGCTTTCTTT
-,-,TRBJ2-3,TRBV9,CASSVGLADTQYF,TGTGCCAGCAGCGTAGGTCTAGCTGATACGCAGTATTTT
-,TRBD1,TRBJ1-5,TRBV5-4,CASSLGPGTGGAPQHF,TGTGCCAGCAGCTTGGGGCCCGGGACAGGGGGCGCGCCCCAGCATTTT
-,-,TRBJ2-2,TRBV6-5,CASSYIGGGGTGELFF,TGTGCCAGCAGTTACATTGGCGGGGGCGGCACCGGGGAGCTGTTTTTT
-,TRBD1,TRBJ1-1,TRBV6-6,CASSAPQGREGTEAFF,TGTGCCAGCAGTGCGCCACAGGGGCGCGAGGGCACTGAAGCTTTCTTT
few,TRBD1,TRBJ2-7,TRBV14,CASSQDPRGHEQYF,TGTGCCAGCAGCCAAGACCCCAGGGGGCACGAGCAGTACTTC
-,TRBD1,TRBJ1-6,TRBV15,CATRDRVLSPLHF,TGTGCCACCAGGGACAGGGTCCTCTCACCCCTCCACTTT
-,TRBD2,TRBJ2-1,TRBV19,CASIAGTSGYNEQFF,TGTGCCAGTATCGCCGGGACTAGCGGGTACAATGAGCAGTTCTTC
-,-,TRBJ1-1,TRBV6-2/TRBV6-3,CASSYSRSPAANTEAFF,TGTGCCAGCAGTTACTCGAGGTCTCCTGCCGCGAACACTGAAGCTTTCTTT
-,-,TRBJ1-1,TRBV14,CASSQVSIRNTEAFF,TGTGCCAGCAGCCAAGTGTCAATTAGGAACACTGAAGCTTTCTTT
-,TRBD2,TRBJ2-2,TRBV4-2,CASSNSGGNTGELFF,TGTGCCAGCAGCAATAGCGGGGGGAACACCGGGGAGCTGTTTTTT
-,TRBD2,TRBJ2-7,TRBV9,CASSGEGPGISDEQYF,TGTGCCAGCAGCGGGGAGGGACCGGGGATAAGTGACGAGCAGTACTTC
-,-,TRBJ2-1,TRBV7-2,CASSARGYNEQFF,TGTGCCAGCAGCGCGCGGGGATACAATGAGCAGTTCTTC
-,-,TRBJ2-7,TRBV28,CASGWGRPSYEQYF,TGTGCCAGCGGGTGGGGGAGGCCGTCCTACGAGCAGTACTTC
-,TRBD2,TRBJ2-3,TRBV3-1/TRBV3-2,CASSPRWASGGGTDTQYF,TGTGCCAGCAGCCCTCGCTGGGCTAGCGGAGGAGGGACAGATACGCAGTATTTT
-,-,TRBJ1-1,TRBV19,CASSISLQGLNTEAFF,TGTGCCAGTAGTATATCCCTACAGGGTTTGAACACTGAAGCTTTCTTT
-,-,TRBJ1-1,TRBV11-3,CASSLQGLNTEAFF,TGTGCCAGCAGCTTACAGGGACTTAACACTGAAGCTTTCTTT
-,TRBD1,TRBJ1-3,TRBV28,CASSPTGGSSGNTIYF,TGTGCCAGCAGTCCTACAGGGGGGTCCTCTGGAAACACCATATATTTT
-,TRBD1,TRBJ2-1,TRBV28,CASKPLDARGRFYNEQFF,TGTGCCAGCAAACCCCTTGATGCGAGGGGGCGTTTTTACAATGAGCAGTTCTTC
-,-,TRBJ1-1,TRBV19,CASSMQGNTEAFF,TGTGCCAGTAGTATGCAGGGGAACACTGAAGCTTTCTTT
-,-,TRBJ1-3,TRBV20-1,CSASRQGRSGNTIYF,TGCAGTGCTAGTAGGCAGGGCCGCTCTGGAAACACCATATATTTT
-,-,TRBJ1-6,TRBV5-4,CASSPGGAGNNSPLHF,TGTGCCAGCAGCCCCGGCGGGGCGGGGAATAATTCACCCCTCCACTTT